This record covers a single T cell receptor beta chain. Its matching antigen is unknown. Construction of TCR beta libraries relied on iRepertoire HTBI primers and on Arm-PCR targeting CDR3 regions. Source study methods: The samples yielded roughly 64 TRBV and more than twelve TRBJ segments. From the multiplex PCR reads, TCRdb called clonotypes with MiXCR, one entry per CDR3 protein. What appears here as the V and J calls and clone size reflects TCRdb's work, not the paper's. Of around 300,000 distinct CDR3 sequences listed, 22% are singletons. The time point was: persistent/refractory GD, antithyroid drugs over 5 years with positive TRAb. PBMCs provided the RNA from which the TCR library was made. The peripheral blood volume drawn was 7.5 to 10 milliliters, and it was collected into EDTA tubes. The V gene's germline CDR1 is SGHTA and CDR2 FQGNSA. V was trimmed by 6 bases and J by 3 bases, leaving 15 bases between them. This CDR3 is built from 15 residues.

This sample was taken from a study of regulatory T cells in long-lasting Graves disease. Study-wide results and caveats: Persistent Graves' patients showed a TCR diversity that was lower than that of newly diagnosed ones. TRBV28 was favored in persistent disease, as were TRBJ1-2 and TRBJ2-5.

The chain combines TRBV7-2 with TRBJ2-1, with D maybe TRBD2 (5 bases). The TCR sequence derives from a female donor with Graves disease. This material consisted of peripheral blood mononuclear cells (PBMCs), taken when the disease was refractory, from a patient treated with antithyroid drugs. CDR3 coding DNA: TGTGCCAGCAGTTTCAAAGCGGAAAGCTACAATGAGCAGTTCTTC. Translating it yields CASSFKAESYNEQFF.